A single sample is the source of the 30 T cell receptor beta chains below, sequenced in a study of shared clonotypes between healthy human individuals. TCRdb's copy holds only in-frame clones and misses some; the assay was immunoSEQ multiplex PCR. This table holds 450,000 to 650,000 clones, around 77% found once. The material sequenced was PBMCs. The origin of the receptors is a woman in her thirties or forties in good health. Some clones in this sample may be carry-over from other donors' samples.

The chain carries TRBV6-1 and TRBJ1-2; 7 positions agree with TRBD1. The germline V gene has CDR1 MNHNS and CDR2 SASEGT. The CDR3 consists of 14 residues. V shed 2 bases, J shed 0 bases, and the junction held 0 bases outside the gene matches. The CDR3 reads CASSEQGANYGYTF. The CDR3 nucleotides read TGTGCCAGCAGTGAACAGGGGGCTAACTATGGCTACACCTTC.

CDR3 sequence reads: CASTWSATSTDTQYF. For the CDR3, the DNA is TGTGCCAGTACGTGGTCCGCAACTAGCACAGATACGCAGTATTTT. This rearrangement joins TRBV19 to TRBJ2-3; D gene ambiguous. Germline loops: CDR1 LNHDA, CDR2 SQIVND (reference sequence). With 7 bases removed from V and 0 bases from J, the gap between germline ends came to 14 bases. The length of the CDR3 is 15 residues. The full variable domain, with the rest looked up from reference TRBV19 and TRBJ2-3, is DGGITQSPKYLFRKEGQNVTLSCEQNLNHDAMYWYRQDPGQGLRLIYYSQIVNDFQKGDIAEGYSVSREKKESFPLTVTSAQKNPTAFYLCASTWSATSTDTQYFGPGTRLTVL.

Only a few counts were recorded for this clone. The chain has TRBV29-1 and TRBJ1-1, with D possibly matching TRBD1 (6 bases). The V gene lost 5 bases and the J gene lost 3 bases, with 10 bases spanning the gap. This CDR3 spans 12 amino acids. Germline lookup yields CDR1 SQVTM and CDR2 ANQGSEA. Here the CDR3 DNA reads TGCAGCGTTTTCAGGGGCTACACTGAAGCTTTCTTT. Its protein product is CSVFRGYTEAFF.

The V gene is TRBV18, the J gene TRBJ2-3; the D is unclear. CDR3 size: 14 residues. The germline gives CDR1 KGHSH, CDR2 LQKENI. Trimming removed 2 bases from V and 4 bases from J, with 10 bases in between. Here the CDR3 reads CASSPASAPDTQYF. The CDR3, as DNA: TGTGCCAGCTCACCAGCGTCAGCACCAGATACGCAGTATTTT.

The CDR3 protein is CASSPGLVETQYF. CDR3 bases: TGTGCCAGCAGCCCGGGACTAGTGGAGACCCAGTACTTC. The chain recombines TRBV11-2 with TRBJ2-5, with TRBD2 matching over 8 bases. V was pared by 5 bases and J by 5 bases, with 4 bases of the junction left unmatched. The CDR3 sequence is 13 residues long. Germline CDR1 is SGHAT and CDR2 is FQNNGV.

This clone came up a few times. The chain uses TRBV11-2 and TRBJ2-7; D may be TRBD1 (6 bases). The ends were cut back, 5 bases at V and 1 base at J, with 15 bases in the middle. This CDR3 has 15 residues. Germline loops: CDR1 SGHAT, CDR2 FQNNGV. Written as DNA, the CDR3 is TGTGCCAGCAGCGTTGGACAGTCAGTATCCTACGAGCAGTACTTC. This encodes CASSVGQSVSYEQYF.

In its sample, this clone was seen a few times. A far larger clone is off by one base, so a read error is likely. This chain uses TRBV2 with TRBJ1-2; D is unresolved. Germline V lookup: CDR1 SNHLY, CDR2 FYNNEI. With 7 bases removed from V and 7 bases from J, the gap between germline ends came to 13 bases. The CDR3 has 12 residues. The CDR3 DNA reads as TGTGCCAGCATAGCGATAGGAGGTGGCTACACCTTC. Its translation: CASIAIGGGYTF.

The CDR3 DNA reads as TGTGCCTGGAGTGTGGGACAGGGAAGTCAGCCCCAGCATTTT. Protein product: CAWSVGQGSQPQHF. The V and J genes are TRBV30 and TRBJ1-5, with 9 bases fitting TRBD1. In germline, CDR1 is GTSNPN, CDR2 SVGIG (reference sequence). The V gene end was trimmed by 0 bases and the J gene end by 6 bases; junction bases not matched to a gene: 3. There are 14 residues in the CDR3. The whole variable domain, remainder taken from reference TRBV30 and TRBJ1-5, is SQTIHQWPATLVQPVGSPLSLECTVEGTSNPNLYWYRQAAGRGLQLLFYSVGIGQISSEVPQNLSASRPQDRQFILSSKKLLLSDSGFYLCAWSVGQGSQPQHFGDGTRLSIL.

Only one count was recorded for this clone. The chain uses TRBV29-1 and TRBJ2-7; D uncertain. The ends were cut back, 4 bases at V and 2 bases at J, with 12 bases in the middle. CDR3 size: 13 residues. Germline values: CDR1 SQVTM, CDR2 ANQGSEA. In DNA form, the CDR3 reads TGCAGCGTTGGGGCAGGTATTCCCTACGAGCAGTACTTC. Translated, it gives CSVGAGIPYEQYF.

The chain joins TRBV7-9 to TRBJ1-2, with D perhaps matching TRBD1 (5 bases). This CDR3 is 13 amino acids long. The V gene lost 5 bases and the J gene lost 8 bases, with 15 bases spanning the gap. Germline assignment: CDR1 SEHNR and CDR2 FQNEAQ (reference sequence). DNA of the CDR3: TGTGCCAGCAGCGATAATGGGGGGAGAGGCTACACCTTC. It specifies CASSDNGGRGYTF.

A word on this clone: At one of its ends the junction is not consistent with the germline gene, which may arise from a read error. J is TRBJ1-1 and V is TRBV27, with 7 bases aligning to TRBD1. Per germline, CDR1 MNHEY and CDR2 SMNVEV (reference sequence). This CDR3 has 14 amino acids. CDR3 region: CAGSPQTGSTEAFF. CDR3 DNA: TGTGCCGGCAGTCCACAGACAGGGTCCACTGAAGCTTTCTTT.

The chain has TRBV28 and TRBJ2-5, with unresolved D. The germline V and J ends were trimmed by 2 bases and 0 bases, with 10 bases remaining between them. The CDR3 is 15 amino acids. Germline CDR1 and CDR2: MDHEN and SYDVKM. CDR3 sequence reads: CASSLGGWYQETQYF. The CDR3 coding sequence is TGTGCCAGCAGTTTAGGTGGGTGGTACCAAGAGACCCAGTACTTC.

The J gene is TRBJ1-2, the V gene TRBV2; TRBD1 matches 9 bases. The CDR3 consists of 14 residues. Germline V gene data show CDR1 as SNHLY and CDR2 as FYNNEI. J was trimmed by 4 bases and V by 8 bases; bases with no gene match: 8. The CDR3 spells CASGRDRDAYGYTF. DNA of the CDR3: TGTGCCAGCGGCAGGGACAGGGACGCCTATGGCTACACCTTC.

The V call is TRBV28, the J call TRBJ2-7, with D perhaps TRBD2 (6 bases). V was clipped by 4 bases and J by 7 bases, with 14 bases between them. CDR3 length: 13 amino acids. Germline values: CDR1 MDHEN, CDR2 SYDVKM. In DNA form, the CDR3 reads TGTGCCAGCAGTTCCCCGAAGGAGGGGGAGCAGTACTTC. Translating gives CASSSPKEGEQYF.

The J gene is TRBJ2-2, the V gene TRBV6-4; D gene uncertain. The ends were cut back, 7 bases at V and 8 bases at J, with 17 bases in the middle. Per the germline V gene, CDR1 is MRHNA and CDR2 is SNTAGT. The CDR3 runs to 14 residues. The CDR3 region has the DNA TGTGCCAGCACCCTGGCCCCAGGATATGGGGAGCTGTTTTTT. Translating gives CASTLAPGYGELFF.

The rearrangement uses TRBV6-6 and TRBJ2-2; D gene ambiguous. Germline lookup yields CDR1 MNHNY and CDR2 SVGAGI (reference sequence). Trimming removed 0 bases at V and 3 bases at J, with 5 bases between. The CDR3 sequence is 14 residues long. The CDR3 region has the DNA TGTGCCAGCAGTTACTCCGGTTACACCGGGGAGCTGTTTTTT. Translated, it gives CASSYSGYTGELFF.

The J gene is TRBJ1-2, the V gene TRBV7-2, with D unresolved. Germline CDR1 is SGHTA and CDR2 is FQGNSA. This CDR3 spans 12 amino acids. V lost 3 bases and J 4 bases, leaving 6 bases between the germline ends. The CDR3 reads CASSFVGYGYTF. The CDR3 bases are TGTGCCAGCAGCTTCGTGGGCTATGGCTACACCTTC.

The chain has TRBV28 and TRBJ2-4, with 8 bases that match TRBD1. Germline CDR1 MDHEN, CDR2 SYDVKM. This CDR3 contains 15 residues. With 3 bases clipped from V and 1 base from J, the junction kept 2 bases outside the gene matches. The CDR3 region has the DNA TGTGCCAGCAGTTTGACAGGGGTGGCCAAAAACATTCAGTACTTC. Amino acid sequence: CASSLTGVAKNIQYF.

CDR3 DNA: TGTGCCAGTAAAGGAGGGGGATACACCGGGGAGCTGTTTTTT. Translation gives CASKGGGYTGELFF. The chain has TRBV19 and TRBJ2-2; D is tentatively TRBD1 or TRBD2 (6 bases each). The length of the CDR3 is 14 residues. Trimming left V 7 bases short and J 3 bases short, with 12 bases between. Germline assignment: CDR1 LNHDA and CDR2 SQIVND (reference sequence).

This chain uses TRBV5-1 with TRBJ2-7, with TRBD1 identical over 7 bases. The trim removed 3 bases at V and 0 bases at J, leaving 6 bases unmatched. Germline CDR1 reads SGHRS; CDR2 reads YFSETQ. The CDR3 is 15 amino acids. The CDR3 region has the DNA TGCGCCAGCAGCTCCCGACAGGGTCTCTCCTACGAGCAGTACTTC. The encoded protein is CASSSRQGLSYEQYF.

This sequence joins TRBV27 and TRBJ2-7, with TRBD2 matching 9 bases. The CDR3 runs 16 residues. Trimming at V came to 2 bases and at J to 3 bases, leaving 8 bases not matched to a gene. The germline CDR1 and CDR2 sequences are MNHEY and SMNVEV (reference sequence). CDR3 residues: CASSLDSGLASYEQYF. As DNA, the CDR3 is TGTGCCAGCAGTTTAGATTCGGGACTAGCTAGCTACGAGCAGTACTTC.

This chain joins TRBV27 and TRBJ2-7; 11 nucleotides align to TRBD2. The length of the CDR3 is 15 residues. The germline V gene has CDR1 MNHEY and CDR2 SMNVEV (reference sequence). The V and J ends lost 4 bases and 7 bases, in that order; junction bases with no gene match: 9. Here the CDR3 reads CASSSPTSGRVEQYF. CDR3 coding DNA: TGTGCCAGCAGTTCCCCCACTAGCGGGAGAGTAGAGCAGTACTTC.

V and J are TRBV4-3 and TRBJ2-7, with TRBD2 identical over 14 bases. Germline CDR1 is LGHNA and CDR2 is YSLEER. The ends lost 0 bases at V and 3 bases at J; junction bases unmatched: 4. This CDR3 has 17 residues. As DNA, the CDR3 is TGCGCCAGCAGCCAAGATGGGACTAGCGGGAGTCTCTACGAGCAGTACTTC. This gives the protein CASSQDGTSGSLYEQYF.

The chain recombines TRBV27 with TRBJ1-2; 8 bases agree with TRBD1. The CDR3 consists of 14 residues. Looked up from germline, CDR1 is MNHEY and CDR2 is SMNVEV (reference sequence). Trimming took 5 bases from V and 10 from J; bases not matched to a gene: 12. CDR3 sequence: CASSRVGQAKNYTF. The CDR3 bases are TGTGCCAGCAGTCGGGTGGGACAGGCCAAAAACTACACCTTC.

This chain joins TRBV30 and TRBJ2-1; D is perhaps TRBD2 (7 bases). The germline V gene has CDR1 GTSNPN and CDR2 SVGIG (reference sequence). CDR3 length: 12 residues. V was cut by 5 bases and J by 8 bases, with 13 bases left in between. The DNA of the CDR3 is TGTGCCTGGTCGAGGGGGGGGTATGAGCAGTTCTTC. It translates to CAWSRGGYEQFF.

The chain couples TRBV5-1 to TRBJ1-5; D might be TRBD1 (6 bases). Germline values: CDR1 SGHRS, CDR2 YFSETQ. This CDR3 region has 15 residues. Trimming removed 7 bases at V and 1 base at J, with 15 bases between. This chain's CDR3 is CASHQQGGSNQPQHF. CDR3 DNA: TGCGCCAGCCATCAACAGGGAGGCAGCAATCAGCCCCAGCATTTT.

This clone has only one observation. The CDR3 loop is CASSGRGTGANVLTF. The CDR3 nucleotides read TGTGCCAGCAGTGGGAGGGGTACTGGGGCCAACGTCCTGACTTTC. The chain carries TRBV2 and TRBJ2-6; D is possibly TRBD2 (6 bases). The CDR3 runs 15 residues. V gave up 4 bases and J gave up 2 bases, with 9 bases separating them. Germline values: CDR1 SNHLY, CDR2 FYNNEI.

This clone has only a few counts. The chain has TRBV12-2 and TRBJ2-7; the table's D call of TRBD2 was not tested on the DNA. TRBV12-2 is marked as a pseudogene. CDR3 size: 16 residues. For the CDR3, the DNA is TGTGCAAGTCGCTTAGGGACTAGCGGTGTTACCTACGAGCAGTACTTC. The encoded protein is CASRLGTSGVTYEQYF.

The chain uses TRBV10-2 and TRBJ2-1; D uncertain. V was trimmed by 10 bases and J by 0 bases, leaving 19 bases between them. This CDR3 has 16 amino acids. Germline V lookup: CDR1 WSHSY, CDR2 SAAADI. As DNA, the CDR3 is TGCGCCACCTGCTCCTCCTTGGGCCTCTCCTACAATGAGCAGTTCTTC. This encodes CATCSSLGLSYNEQFF.

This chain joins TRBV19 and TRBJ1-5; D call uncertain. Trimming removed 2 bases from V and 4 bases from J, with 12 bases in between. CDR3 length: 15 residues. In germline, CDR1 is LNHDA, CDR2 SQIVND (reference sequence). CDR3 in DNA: TGTGCCAGTAGTATAAGTGCCAGGACGAATCAGCCCCAGCATTTT. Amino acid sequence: CASSISARTNQPQHF.